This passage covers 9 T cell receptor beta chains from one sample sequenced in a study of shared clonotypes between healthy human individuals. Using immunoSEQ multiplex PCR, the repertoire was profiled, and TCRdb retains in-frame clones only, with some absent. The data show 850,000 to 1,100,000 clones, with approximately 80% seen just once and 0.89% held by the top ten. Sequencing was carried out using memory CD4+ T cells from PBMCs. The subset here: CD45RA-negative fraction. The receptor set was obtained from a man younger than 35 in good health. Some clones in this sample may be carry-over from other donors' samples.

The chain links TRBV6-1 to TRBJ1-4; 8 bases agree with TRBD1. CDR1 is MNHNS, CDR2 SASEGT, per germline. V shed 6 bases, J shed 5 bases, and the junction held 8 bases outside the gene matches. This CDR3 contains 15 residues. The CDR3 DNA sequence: TGTGCCAGCAGGGGCGGGACAGGCCACAATGAAAAACTGTTTTTT. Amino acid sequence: CASRGGTGHNEKLFF.

The CDR3 coding sequence is TGTGCCAGCTCACCGCCAAGTATTACGAACACCGGGGAGCTGTTTTTT. It specifies CASSPPSITNTGELFF. The gene calls are TRBV18 and TRBJ2-2, with D hard to call. The CDR3 is made up of 16 amino acids. The V end was cut by 3 bases, the J end by 0 bases, with 11 bases between. Germline CDR1 is KGHSH and CDR2 is LQKENI.

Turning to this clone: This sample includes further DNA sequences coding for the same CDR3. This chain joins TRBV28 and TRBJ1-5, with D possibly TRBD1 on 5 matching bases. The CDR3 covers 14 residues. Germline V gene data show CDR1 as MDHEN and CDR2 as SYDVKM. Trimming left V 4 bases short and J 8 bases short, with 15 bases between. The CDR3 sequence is CASSSGWGEKPQHF. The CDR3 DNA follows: TGTGCCAGCAGTTCCGGGTGGGGGGAAAAGCCCCAGCATTTT.

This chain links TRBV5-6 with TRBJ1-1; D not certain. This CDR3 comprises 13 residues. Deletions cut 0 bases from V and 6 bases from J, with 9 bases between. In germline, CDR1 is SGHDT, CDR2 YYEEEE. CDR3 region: CASSLVRFPEAFF. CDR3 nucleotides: TGTGCCAGCAGCTTGGTACGCTTCCCTGAAGCTTTCTTT.

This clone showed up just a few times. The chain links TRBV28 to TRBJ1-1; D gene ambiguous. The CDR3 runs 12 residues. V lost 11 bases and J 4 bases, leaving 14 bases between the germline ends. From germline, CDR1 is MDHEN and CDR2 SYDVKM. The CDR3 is CAGRRMGTEAFF. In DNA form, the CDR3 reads TGTGCCGGGAGGCGGATGGGCACTGAAGCTTTCTTT.

The CDR3 here is CAISAVARAYNEQFF. The DNA for the CDR3 is TGTGCCATCAGTGCTGTGGCCAGAGCTTACAATGAGCAGTTCTTC. The chain joins TRBV10-3 to TRBJ2-1; D not resolved. V lost 4 bases and J 4 bases, leaving 14 bases between the germline ends. The CDR3 contains 15 residues. Germline CDR1 ENHRY, CDR2 SYGVKD.

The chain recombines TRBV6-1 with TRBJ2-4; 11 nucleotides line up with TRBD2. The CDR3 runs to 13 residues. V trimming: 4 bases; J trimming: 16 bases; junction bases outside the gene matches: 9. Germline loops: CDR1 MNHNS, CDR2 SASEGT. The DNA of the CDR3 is TGTGCCAGCAGTGGGGGACTAGCGGTAGCGAGTTACTTC. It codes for CASSGGLAVASYF.

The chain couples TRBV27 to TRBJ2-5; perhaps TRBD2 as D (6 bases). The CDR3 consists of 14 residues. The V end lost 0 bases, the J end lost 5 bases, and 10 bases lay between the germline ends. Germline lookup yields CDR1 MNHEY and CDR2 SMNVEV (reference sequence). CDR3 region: CASSLSGGDETQYF. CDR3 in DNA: TGTGCCAGCAGTTTATCGGGGGGTGACGAGACCCAGTACTTC.

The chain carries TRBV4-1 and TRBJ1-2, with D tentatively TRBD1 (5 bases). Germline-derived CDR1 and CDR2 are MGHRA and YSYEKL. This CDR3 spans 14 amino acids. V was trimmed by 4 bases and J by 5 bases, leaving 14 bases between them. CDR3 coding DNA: TGCGCCAGCAGCCTAGAGGGACGGTTATATGGCTACACCTTC. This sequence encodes CASSLEGRLYGYTF.